This is a list of T cell receptor beta chains from one sample in a study of blood T cell repertoires in COVID-19. Repertoires were generated with immunoSEQ multiplex PCR, while TCRdb's copy carries only in-frame clones and drops some. The repertoire holds about 55,000 clones, with roughly 87% as singletons. Sequencing was performed on peripheral blood. These receptors came from a man aged 35-49 years with COVID-19, enrolled during active disease. Both conserved end residues are part of each CDR3. A D gene is named only where the DNA matches it firmly. Part of the rows lack a size; the others show once, few, many or a class for expanded clones.

j_gene: TRBJ1-3
v_gene: TRBV28
d_gene: .
abundance: .
CDR3aa: CASLARGPSGNTIYF
CDR3nt: TGTGCCAGCCTAGCCAGAGGCCCCTCTGGAAACACCATATATTTT

j_gene: TRBJ1-6
v_gene: TRBV6-5
d_gene: TRBD1
abundance: .
CDR3aa: CASSSTGGANSPLHF
CDR3nt: TGTGCCAGCAGTTCGACAGGGGGCGCGAATTCACCCCTCCACTTT

j_gene: TRBJ1-2
v_gene: TRBV18
d_gene: .
abundance: once
CDR3aa: CASSLTRGYGYTF
CDR3nt: TGTGCCAGCTCACTGACCAGGGGCTATGGCTACACCTTC

j_gene: TRBJ1-3
v_gene: TRBV30
d_gene: TRBD1
abundance: .
CDR3aa: CAWGGQVRNTIYF
CDR3nt: TGTGCCTGGGGAGGACAGGTGCGAAACACCATATATTTT

j_gene: TRBJ1-2
v_gene: TRBV7-9
d_gene: .
abundance: once
CDR3aa: CASSPRQLANYGYTF
CDR3nt: TGTGCCAGCAGCCCCCGACAGTTAGCTAACTATGGCTACACCTTC

j_gene: TRBJ1-4
v_gene: TRBV27
d_gene: TRBD1
abundance: few
CDR3aa: CASFDRGREKLFF
CDR3nt: TGTGCCAGCTTCGACAGGGGTAGAGAAAAACTGTTTTTT

j_gene: TRBJ1-6
v_gene: TRBV2
d_gene: TRBD1
abundance: once
CDR3aa: CASSERGTGNSPLHF
CDR3nt: TGTGCCAGCAGTGAACGGGGGACAGGCAATTCACCCCTCCACTTT

j_gene: TRBJ2-7
v_gene: TRBV28
d_gene: TRBD2
abundance: few
CDR3aa: CASIPLAGAEQYF
CDR3nt: TGTGCCAGCATTCCCCTAGCGGGAGCCGAGCAGTACTTC

j_gene: TRBJ2-3
v_gene: TRBV2
d_gene: .
abundance: .
CDR3aa: CASGRPGPTYTQYF
CDR3nt: TGTGCCAGCGGAAGACCGGGTCCCACTTATACGCAGTATTTT

j_gene: TRBJ2-5
v_gene: TRBV11-3
d_gene: .
abundance: .
CDR3aa: CASSYGETQYF
CDR3nt: TGTGCCAGCAGCTACGGAGAGACCCAGTACTTC

j_gene: TRBJ1-1
v_gene: TRBV30
d_gene: .
abundance: .
CDR3aa: CAWTLDGGDTEAFF
CDR3nt: TGTGCCTGGACCCTAGACGGGGGGGACACTGAAGCTTTCTTT

j_gene: TRBJ1-2
v_gene: TRBV2
d_gene: TRBD1
abundance: .
CDR3aa: CASVSGTGSYGYTF
CDR3nt: TGTGCCAGCGTTTCCGGGACAGGGAGCTATGGCTACACCTTC

j_gene: TRBJ1-5
v_gene: TRBV7-6
d_gene: TRBD1
abundance: .
CDR3aa: CASSLSPMGQGNSNQPQHF
CDR3nt: TGTGCCAGCAGCCTATCCCCTATGGGACAGGGGAATAGCAATCAGCCCCAGCATTTT

j_gene: TRBJ2-2
v_gene: TRBV5-1
d_gene: TRBD1
abundance: .
CDR3aa: CASSLYRGGGELFF
CDR3nt: TGCGCCAGCAGCCTATACAGGGGCGGCGGGGAGCTGTTTTTT

j_gene: TRBJ2-1
v_gene: TRBV28
d_gene: .
abundance: .
CDR3aa: CASSLVLGLRQNEQFF
CDR3nt: TGTGCCAGCAGTTTAGTCTTGGGACTCCGACAAAATGAGCAGTTCTTC

j_gene: TRBJ1-5
v_gene: TRBV28
d_gene: TRBD1
abundance: .
CDR3aa: CASRPGIRQGEQPQHF
CDR3nt: TGTGCCAGCAGACCGGGGATTAGACAGGGTGAACAGCCCCAGCATTTT

j_gene: TRBJ1-4
v_gene: TRBV29-1
d_gene: .
abundance: .
CDR3aa: CSARAGGAGEKLFF
CDR3nt: TGCAGCGCCCGGGCCGGCGGGGCAGGGGAAAAACTGTTTTTT

j_gene: TRBJ2-3
v_gene: TRBV5-4
d_gene: .
abundance: .
CDR3aa: CASSSTPSTDTQYF
CDR3nt: TGTGCCAGCAGCTCTACGCCTAGCACAGATACGCAGTATTTT

j_gene: TRBJ2-1
v_gene: TRBV10-3
d_gene: TRBD2
abundance: once
CDR3aa: CAISGTSPSSYNEQFF
CDR3nt: TGTGCCATCAGTGGGACTAGCCCGAGCTCCTACAATGAGCAGTTCTTC

j_gene: TRBJ1-1
v_gene: TRBV19
d_gene: TRBD1
abundance: .
CDR3aa: CASSNRGRLNTEAFF
CDR3nt: TGTGCCAGTAGTAACAGGGGGCGGCTGAACACTGAAGCTTTCTTT

j_gene: TRBJ2-5
v_gene: TRBV11-3
d_gene: TRBD2
abundance: .
CDR3aa: CASSLVLAEETQYF
CDR3nt: TGTGCCAGCAGCTTAGTTCTAGCGGAAGAGACCCAGTACTTC

j_gene: TRBJ2-5
v_gene: TRBV7-3
d_gene: TRBD1
abundance: .
CDR3aa: CASSSGTGGTQETQYF
CDR3nt: TGTGCCAGCAGCTCCGGGACAGGGGGCACCCAAGAGACCCAGTACTTC

j_gene: TRBJ2-7
v_gene: TRBV2
d_gene: .
abundance: .
CDR3aa: CASSEASYEQYF
CDR3nt: TGTGCCAGCAGTGAAGCGTCGTACGAGCAGTACTTC

j_gene: TRBJ2-1
v_gene: TRBV6-2/TRBV6-3
d_gene: TRBD2
abundance: .
CDR3aa: CASSYSYRDYSKGEQFF
CDR3nt: TGTGCCAGCAGTTACTCATACCGGGACTACTCCAAGGGTGAGCAGTTCTTC

j_gene: TRBJ2-3
v_gene: TRBV3-1/TRBV3-2
d_gene: TRBD1
abundance: .
CDR3aa: CASSPGDRGRDTQYF
CDR3nt: TGTGCCAGCAGCCCGGGGGACAGGGGGAGAGATACGCAGTATTTT

j_gene: TRBJ1-1
v_gene: TRBV27
d_gene: TRBD1
abundance: .
CDR3aa: CASSLWGQGFGNTEAFF
CDR3nt: TGTGCCAGCAGTTTATGGGGACAGGGGTTCGGGAACACTGAAGCTTTCTTT

j_gene: TRBJ1-2
v_gene: TRBV24-1
d_gene: TRBD1
abundance: .
CDR3aa: CATSDPMTGDIYGYTF
CDR3nt: TGTGCCACCAGTGACCCCATGACAGGGGATATCTATGGCTACACCTTC

j_gene: TRBJ2-7
v_gene: TRBV10-3
d_gene: .
abundance: .
CDR3aa: CAISGVADTTTYEQYF
CDR3nt: TGTGCCATCAGTGGGGTAGCGGACACCACCACCTACGAGCAGTACTTC

j_gene: TRBJ2-2
v_gene: TRBV18
d_gene: .
abundance: .
CDR3aa: CASSFLQADTGELFF
CDR3nt: TGTGCCAGCTCATTCTTACAGGCCGACACCGGGGAGCTGTTTTTT

j_gene: TRBJ2-3
v_gene: TRBV4-2
d_gene: TRBD2
abundance: .
CDR3aa: CASSQDNRGEGRSDTQYF
CDR3nt: TGTGCCAGCAGCCAAGACAACCGGGGGGAGGGCCGATCAGATACGCAGTATTTT

j_gene: TRBJ2-7
v_gene: TRBV6-5
d_gene: TRBD1
abundance: .
CDR3aa: CASTKTGTGGNEQYF
CDR3nt: TGTGCCAGCACCAAGACCGGGACAGGGGGCAACGAGCAGTACTTC

j_gene: TRBJ1-2
v_gene: TRBV25-1
d_gene: .
abundance: .
CDR3aa: CASSSVANYGYTF
CDR3nt: TGTGCCAGCAGTTCTGTAGCAAACTATGGCTACACCTTC

j_gene: TRBJ1-1
v_gene: TRBV25-1
d_gene: .
abundance: .
CDR3aa: CASSAGGPNTEAFF
CDR3nt: TGTGCCAGCAGTGCGGGGGGCCCCAACACTGAAGCTTTCTTT

j_gene: TRBJ2-4
v_gene: TRBV12-3/TRBV12-4
d_gene: .
abundance: .
CDR3aa: CASSVAKNIQYF
CDR3nt: TGTGCCAGCTCTGTAGCCAAAAACATTCAGTACTTC

j_gene: TRBJ1-6
v_gene: TRBV21-1
d_gene: .
abundance: .
CDR3aa: CASSNGGQFPSSYNSPLHF
CDR3nt: TGTGCCAGCAGCAATGGTGGACAGTTTCCAAGCTCCTATAATTCACCCCTCCACTTT

j_gene: TRBJ2-2
v_gene: TRBV5-1
d_gene: TRBD2
abundance: .
CDR3aa: CASSSSGRTDTGELFF
CDR3nt: TGCGCCAGCAGCTCTAGCGGGAGAACGGACACCGGGGAGCTGTTTTTT

j_gene: TRBJ2-7
v_gene: TRBV7-2
d_gene: .
abundance: .
CDR3aa: CASSLVAGREQYF
CDR3nt: TGTGCCAGCAGCTTAGTAGCAGGGCGGGAGCAGTACTTC

j_gene: TRBJ1-3
v_gene: TRBV30
d_gene: .
abundance: .
CDR3aa: CAWDTVRGNTIYF
CDR3nt: TGTGCCTGGGACACAGTGCGTGGAAACACCATATATTTT

j_gene: TRBJ1-1
v_gene: TRBV7-9
d_gene: .
abundance: few
CDR3aa: CASSSDNMNTEAFF
CDR3nt: TGTGCCAGCAGCTCCGACAACATGAACACTGAAGCTTTCTTT

j_gene: TRBJ2-3
v_gene: TRBV2
d_gene: .
abundance: .
CDR3aa: CASSGGIDRLTDTQYF
CDR3nt: TGTGCCAGCAGTGGGGGAATAGACAGACTCACAGATACGCAGTATTTT

j_gene: TRBJ1-2
v_gene: TRBV28
d_gene: TRBD1
abundance: .
CDR3aa: CASSWDRAYGYTF
CDR3nt: TGTGCCAGCAGTTGGGACAGGGCCTATGGCTACACCTTC

j_gene: TRBJ2-7
v_gene: TRBV7-8
d_gene: .
abundance: .
CDR3aa: CASSLGGLEQYF
CDR3nt: TGTGCCAGCAGCCTGGGGGGGCTCGAGCAGTACTTC

j_gene: TRBJ1-4
v_gene: TRBV11-3
d_gene: TRBD1
abundance: .
CDR3aa: CASSFPPQGRNEKLFF
CDR3nt: TGTGCCAGCAGCTTCCCCCCACAGGGGAGGAATGAAAAACTGTTTTTT

j_gene: TRBJ2-1
v_gene: TRBV9
d_gene: .
abundance: .
CDR3aa: CASSVAQAVVNEQFF
CDR3nt: TGTGCCAGCAGCGTAGCTCAGGCTGTGGTAAATGAGCAGTTCTTC

j_gene: TRBJ2-1
v_gene: TRBV4-1
d_gene: TRBD2
abundance: .
CDR3aa: CASSQAGTSIPNEQFF
CDR3nt: TGCGCCAGCAGCCAAGCTGGGACTAGTATCCCCAATGAGCAGTTCTTC

j_gene: TRBJ2-3
v_gene: TRBV10-3
d_gene: TRBD2
abundance: .
CDR3aa: CAIGASGSTDTQYF
CDR3nt: TGTGCCATCGGGGCTAGCGGTAGCACAGATACGCAGTATTTT